The 29 T cell receptor beta chains below come from one sample, sequenced in a study of T cells in Graves' hyperthyroidism and ophthalmopathy. Researchers took RNA transcripts and amplified the TCR beta CDR3 regions from them. HTBI primers were the set used in a first-round RT-PCR of the TCR CDR3. MiXCR, applied by TCRdb to the multiplex PCR reads, yields one record per CDR3 protein. The table has 600,000 to 800,000 distinct CDR3 sequences, approximately 36% seen once. Specimen: blood. The origin of the receptors is a woman in her thirties or forties with Graves' hyperthyroidism.

In its sample, this clonotype was seen many times. This rearrangement joins TRBV29-1 to TRBJ1-5, with TRBD1 as a possible D gene (5 bases). The ends were cut back, 5 bases at V and 0 bases at J, with 8 bases in the middle. The V gene's germline CDR1 is SQVTM and CDR2 ANQGSEA. This CDR3 region has 13 residues. Written as DNA, the CDR3 is TGCAGCGTTCTGGGGGATAGCAATCAGCCCCAGCATTTT. Its protein is CSVLGDSNQPQHF.

The rearrangement uses TRBV5-1 and TRBJ1-1; D unresolved. Trimming pared 5 bases from V and 0 bases from J, leaving 14 bases between. Germline-derived CDR1 and CDR2 are SGHRS and YFSETQ. This CDR3 contains 15 residues. The CDR3 DNA reads as TGCGCCAGCAGTACATTAGAGTCACTGAACACTGAAGCTTTCTTT. Residues: CASSTLESLNTEAFF. Complete variable domain (other parts from reference TRBV5-1 and TRBJ1-1): KAGVTQTPRYLIKTRGQQVTLSCSPISGHRSVSWYQQTPGQGLQFLFEYFSETQRNKGNFPGRFSGRQFSNSRSEMNVSTLELGDSALYLCASSTLESLNTEAFFGQGTRLTVV.

This clonotype came up many times. The chain combines TRBV4-1 with TRBJ2-5, with D unclear. The V and J ends lost 0 bases and 4 bases respectively, with 6 bases between them. The CDR3 is 13 amino acids. From germline, CDR1 is MGHRA and CDR2 YSYEKL. The DNA of the CDR3 is TGCGCCAGCAGCCAAGATGCTGGAGAGACCCAGTACTTC. Encoded protein: CASSQDAGETQYF.

The table lists this clonotype with many counts. The chain employs TRBV10-1 and TRBJ2-5, with a tentative D call TRBD2 (5 bases). The CDR3 is 16 residues long. Germline CDR1 WNHNN, CDR2 SYGVQD (reference sequence). V gave up 6 bases and J gave up 7 bases, with 24 bases separating them. CDR3 bases: TGCGCCAGCAGCCCCGTTACCGGGGTCGGATCAGGGACCCAGTACTTC. This encodes CASSPVTGVGSGTQYF.

As to this clonotype: A much larger clone differs by one base, so this may be a read error. The chain combines TRBV11-1 with TRBJ2-7; D is unclear. Trimming cost V 5 bases and J 9 bases, with 17 bases left between them. The length of the CDR3 is 13 residues. In germline, CDR1 is SGHAT, CDR2 FQDESV (reference sequence). The CDR3 DNA reads as TGTGCCAGCAGCCCAGACCTGGTACACGGGCAGTACTTC. This codes for CASSPDLVHGQYF.

This clonotype occurred once. The chain recombines TRBV11-1 with TRBJ1-1; D gene uncertain. Trimming removed 1 base from V and 5 bases from J, with 14 bases in between. CDR1 is SGHAT and CDR2 is FQDESV in the germline V gene (reference sequence). The CDR3 length is 15 residues. CDR3 DNA: TGTGCCAGCAGCTTAGGAAATTGGGCGGGGACTGAAGCTTTCTTT. Translating it yields CASSLGNWAGTEAFF.

The chain is built from TRBV7-9 and TRBJ2-7; D is perhaps TRBD1 (6 bases). The CDR3 totals 15 residues. V lost 0 bases and J lost 3, with 12 bases in between. Germline V gives CDR1 SEHNR, CDR2 FQNEAQ (reference sequence). This CDR3 reads CASSLAAGQFYEQYF. As DNA, the CDR3 is TGTGCCAGCAGCTTAGCGGCCGGACAGTTCTACGAGCAGTACTTC.

The J gene is TRBJ1-2, the V gene TRBV12-3 or TRBV12-4, with 9 bases identical to TRBD1. CDR3 size: 14 residues. V trimming: 5 bases; J trimming: 4 bases; junction bases outside the gene matches: 5. CDR3 DNA sequence: TGTGCCAGCAGTCGGGACAGGGACATCTATGGCTACACCTTC. It encodes CASSRDRDIYGYTF.

This clonotype was counted only a few times. This chain joins TRBV18 and TRBJ1-1; TRBD1 is a possible D gene (6 bases). CDR1 KGHSH and CDR2 LQKENI come from the germline V gene. The ends were cut back, 1 base at V and 8 bases at J, with 8 bases in the middle. CDR3 length equals 12 residues. Written as DNA, the CDR3 is TGTGCCAGCTCACCACAGGACAGAGAAGCTTTCTTT. Amino acids: CASSPQDREAFF.

As concerns this clonotype: Relative to the germline gene, one junction end is altered; a read error may explain this. This rearrangement joins TRBV10-3 to TRBJ1-1; the D is unclear. CDR1 is ENHRY, CDR2 SYGVKD, per germline. The CDR3 is made up of 14 amino acids. The CDR3 coding sequence is TGTGCCAGCAGTTACTCCCGCTCCAACACTGAAGCTTTCTTT. As protein: CASSYSRSNTEAFF.

This clonotype has at least ten counts. This sequence joins TRBV7-2 and TRBJ2-7, with 13 bases matching TRBD2. The V gene end was trimmed by 5 bases and the J gene end by 3 bases; junction bases not matched to a gene: 1. The CDR3 runs 14 residues. Germline-derived CDR1 and CDR2 are SGHTA and FQGNSA. CDR3 amino acids: CASSRLAGGYEQYF. The CDR3 bases are TGTGCCAGCAGCCGACTAGCGGGAGGCTACGAGCAGTACTTC.

This chain links TRBV7-9 with TRBJ2-5, with 10 bases fitting TRBD2. Germline CDR1 and CDR2: SEHNR and FQNEAQ (reference sequence). This CDR3 contains 18 residues. After removal of 5 bases from V and 2 bases from J, the junction contained 14 bases not matched to a gene. In DNA form, the CDR3 reads TGTGCCAGCAGCCACCCGATGGGAGGGACTAGCGCACAAGAGACCCAGTACTTC. Translation: CASSHPMGGTSAQETQYF. Filled out from reference TRBV7-9 and TRBJ2-5, the complete variable domain reads DTGVSQNPRHKITKRGQNVTFRCDPISEHNRLYWYRQTLGQGPEFLTYFQNEAQLEKSRLLSDRFSAERPKGSFSTLEIQRTEQGDSAMYLCASSHPMGGTSAQETQYFGPGTRLLVL.

This clonotype was detected ten times or more. The junction departs from germline at one end; a sequencing error may be responsible. The CDR3 nucleotides read TGTGCCAGCAGCTTGACAGGGCCCGGGGAGCTGTTTTTT. This encodes CASSLTGPGELFF. The rearrangement uses TRBV5-1 and TRBJ2-2; 7 bases map to TRBD1. Germline CDR1 SGHRS, CDR2 YFSETQ. This CDR3 contains 13 residues.

In this sample, this clonotype turned up a few times. This chain connects TRBV4-1 to TRBJ1-2; D is possibly TRBD1 (5 bases). CDR1 is MGHRA and CDR2 is YSYEKL in the germline V gene. The CDR3 consists of 15 residues. The ends were cut back, 0 bases at V and 4 bases at J, with 12 bases in the middle. CDR3 region: CASSQDRGGSYGYTF. The DNA of the CDR3 is TGCGCCAGCAGCCAAGATCGCGGGGGAAGCTATGGCTACACCTTC.

The rearrangement uses TRBV6-5 and TRBJ1-1; tentative D call: TRBD1 (6 bases). The ends were cut back, 8 bases at V and 4 bases at J, with 17 bases in the middle. CDR1 MNHEY and CDR2 SVGAGI come from the germline V gene. This CDR3 region has 14 residues. The CDR3 nucleotides read TGTGCCAGCGTCCGAAGATCAGGGGTCACTGAAGCTTTCTTT. It codes for CASVRRSGVTEAFF.

V usage is TRBV2 and J usage is TRBJ1-5, with 9 bases aligning to TRBD1. CDR3 size: 17 residues. Germline V CDR1 and CDR2: SNHLY, FYNNEI. V was clipped by 5 bases and J by 6 bases; unmatched bases: 14. The CDR3 DNA follows: TGTGCCAGCAGTTTCCGTACCCGACAGGGGGTAGGTCAGCCCCAGCATTTT. Its protein product is CASSFRTRQGVGQPQHF.

This clonotype was picked up many times. The chain joins TRBV10-3 to TRBJ1-2; tentative D call: TRBD1 (5 bases). The length of the CDR3 is 12 residues. CDR1 and CDR2 (germline): ENHRY, SYGVKD. Trimming removed 11 bases at V and 8 bases at J, with 18 bases between. CDR3 protein: CASGTPPYGYTF. The CDR3 nucleotides read TGTGCCTCAGGGACGCCACCCTACGGCTACACCTTC.

The table lists this clonotype with many counts. The chain is built from TRBV15 and TRBJ1-1, with D unresolved. V was clipped by 1 base and J by 0 bases, with 3 bases between them. This CDR3 has 13 residues. The germline V gene has CDR1 LNHNV and CDR2 YYDKDF (reference sequence). DNA of the CDR3: TGTGCCACCAGCAGAGGGGTGAACACTGAAGCTTTCTTT. It specifies CATSRGVNTEAFF.

This clonotype was seen many times. The genes are TRBV20-1 and TRBJ2-7; no clear D gene. The CDR3 contains 13 residues. The V and J ends lost 4 bases and 1 base respectively, with 11 bases between them. Looked up from germline, CDR1 is DFQATT and CDR2 is SNEGSKA (reference sequence). CDR3 protein: CSANRHDSYEQYF. The CDR3 region has the DNA TGCAGTGCTAATCGACACGATTCCTACGAGCAGTACTTC.

This chain links TRBV7-2 with TRBJ1-2, with D unclear. Trimming pared 5 bases from V and 4 bases from J, leaving 17 bases between. This CDR3 comprises 15 residues. Germline V CDR1 and CDR2: SGHTA, FQGNSA. The CDR3 DNA is TGTGCCAGCAGCCGCCGGTCCGGCCTGTTCTATGGCTACACCTTC. Translating gives CASSRRSGLFYGYTF.

Worth noting for this clonotype: One junction end disagrees with the germline gene, perhaps due to a read error. The chain employs TRBV12-3 or TRBV12-4 and TRBJ1-2, with D perhaps TRBD1 (6 bases). The CDR3 consists of 15 residues. The CDR3 protein is CASSSMGSQGSFPGF. CDR3 in DNA: TGTGCCAGCAGTTCGATGGGATCGCAGGGGTCCTTTCCAGGCTTC.

V is TRBV9 and J is TRBJ2-1; D is ambiguous. V gave up 0 bases and J gave up 13 bases, with 14 bases separating them. Germline CDR1 SGDLS, CDR2 YYNGEE. This CDR3 spans 13 amino acids. CDR3: CASSVEGPVGQFF. In DNA form, the CDR3 reads TGTGCCAGCAGCGTAGAAGGACCCGTAGGACAGTTCTTC. Full variable domain (outside the CDR3, taken from reference TRBV9 and TRBJ2-1): DSGVTQTPKHLITATGQRVTLRCSPRSGDLSVYWYQQSLDQGLQFLIQYYNGEERAKGNILERFSAQQFPDLHSELNLSSLELGDSALYFCASSVEGPVGQFFGPGTRLTVL.

This clonotype turned up a few times. The rearrangement joins TRBV6-1 to TRBJ1-2; possible D gene TRBD1, 5 bases. The CDR3 has 13 amino acids. CDR1 and CDR2 from the germline V gene are MNHNS and SASEGT. The ends were cut back, 5 bases at V and 3 bases at J, with 10 bases in the middle. CDR3 bases: TGTGCCAGCAGTAACGACAGACACTATGGCTACACCTTC. Protein: CASSNDRHYGYTF.

As regards this clonotype: It is unclear where the CDR3 begins or ends on the DNA, so no DNA is shown, and the CDR3 is as TCRdb lists it. This chain joins TRBV7-2 and TRBJ2-7; TRBD1 is the table's D call and was not checked against the DNA. Germline V lookup: CDR1 SGHTA, CDR2 FQGNSA. The CDR3 is 12 residues long, ends included. The CDR3 loop is CASSSGPARQYF.

This clonotype was recorded at least ten times. The chain uses TRBV12-3 or TRBV12-4 and TRBJ1-2; D possibly corresponds to TRBD1 (5 bases). V lost 3 bases and J lost 3, with 11 bases in between. The CDR3 extends over 14 amino acids. The CDR3 loop is CASSFRSGYYGYTF. The CDR3 bases are TGTGCCAGCAGTTTTAGATCAGGGTACTATGGCTACACCTTC.

Only a few counts were recorded for this clonotype. The chain is built from TRBV5-1 and TRBJ2-7; 9 nucleotides match TRBD1. V lost 4 bases to trimming and J lost 5 bases; unmatched junction nucleotides: 13. The germline CDR1 and CDR2 sequences are SGHRS and YFSETQ. There are 16 residues in the CDR3. The CDR3 sequence is CASSTSPGQGGNEQYF. The CDR3 coding sequence is TGCGCCAGCAGCACCTCACCGGGACAGGGAGGAAACGAGCAGTACTTC.

The table lists this clonotype with a few counts. The chain links TRBV6-5 to TRBJ1-5; D gene uncertain. V lost 8 bases and J lost 3, with 17 bases in between. CDR1 and CDR2 from the germline V gene are MNHEY and SVGAGI. This CDR3 spans 15 amino acids. DNA for the CDR3: TGTGCCAGCCGCTCCGTTGGGAGATACAATCAGCCCCAGCATTTT. Protein product: CASRSVGRYNQPQHF.

The V gene is TRBV25-1, the J gene TRBJ1-2; D may be TRBD1 (6 bases). V lost 4 bases to trimming and J lost 2 bases, with 17 bases between them. This CDR3 has 16 residues. Germline CDR1 is MGHDK and CDR2 is SYGVNS. Here the CDR3 reads CASSAKPGEINYGYTF. CDR3 nucleotide sequence: TGTGCCAGCAGTGCTAAGCCAGGGGAAATAAACTATGGCTACACCTTC.

The rearrangement uses TRBV29-1 and TRBJ1-2, with D possibly being TRBD1 (5 bases). Germline CDR1 is SQVTM and CDR2 is ANQGSEA. CDR3 length: 10 residues. V gave up 4 bases and J gave up 9 bases, with 9 bases separating them. The CDR3 loop is CSVAEDSYTF. CDR3 nucleotides: TGCAGCGTTGCAGAGGACAGCTACACCTTC. The full variable domain, with the rest looked up from reference TRBV29-1 and TRBJ1-2, is SAVISQKPSRDICQRGTSLTIQCQVDSQVTMMFWYRQQPGQSLTLIATANQGSEATYESGFVIDKFPISRPNLTFSTLTVSNMSPEDSSIYLCSVAEDSYTFGSGTRLTVV.